These 20 T cell receptor beta chains were sequenced from one sample in a study of response to subunit inactivated influenza vaccine. Using its own MiXCR run on the RT-PCR reads, TCRdb lists one record per CDR3 protein. Altogether roughly 700,000 distinct CDR3 sequences are present, about 15% being singletons, with the ten largest covering 6.5% to 8.5%. Specimen: PBMCs from blood, collected about 14 days before vaccination. Receptors originate from a man in his fifties who received an inactivated influenza vaccine.

V and J are TRBV27 and TRBJ1-1; no reliable D call. The CDR3 sequence is 17 residues long. Trimming pared 3 bases from V and 1 base from J, leaving 18 bases between. Germline values: CDR1 MNHEY, CDR2 SMNVEV (reference sequence). In DNA, the CDR3 is TGTGCCAGCAGTTTTACTTATATGCGGGGTCCGAACACTGAAGCTTTCTTT. Translated, it gives CASSFTYMRGPNTEAFF.

This clonotype came up a few times. The V and J genes are TRBV7-9 and TRBJ2-1; D is unresolved. Germline CDR1 reads SEHNR; CDR2 reads FQNEAQ (reference sequence). V was shortened by 1 base and J by 8 bases, with 9 bases between the two germline ends. The CDR3 contains 13 residues. As DNA, the CDR3 is TGTGCCAGCAGCTTAGGGCTTAACGATGAGCAGTTCTTC. It yields the protein CASSLGLNDEQFF.

This clonotype was seen ten or more times. The gene calls are TRBV3-1 and TRBJ1-2, with D possibly being TRBD1 (5 bases). Trimming removed 6 bases from V and 4 bases from J, with 15 bases in between. Germline assignment: CDR1 LGHDT and CDR2 YNNKEL (reference sequence). This CDR3 contains 14 residues. Here the CDR3 reads CASRAGPMIYGYTF. For the CDR3, the DNA is TGTGCCAGCAGGGCGGGACCGATGATCTATGGCTACACCTTC.

The chain couples TRBV6-2 or TRBV6-3 to TRBJ1-5, with 7 nucleotides matching TRBD1. Losses at the gene ends were 7 bases for V and 5 bases for J; bases not matched to a gene: 11. Germline lookup yields CDR1 MNHEY and CDR2 SVGEGT. This CDR3 region has 15 residues. CDR3 sequence (DNA): TGTGCCAGCAATACGGGGAACAGGGGAGATCAGCCCCAGCATTTT. It translates to CASNTGNRGDQPQHF.

The rearrangement joins TRBV19 to TRBJ1-2, with 9 bases that match TRBD1. This CDR3 spans 13 amino acids. Germline V lookup: CDR1 LNHDA, CDR2 SQIVND (reference sequence). The junction had 4 bases not matched to a gene; V was cut back by 7 bases and J by 4 bases. The CDR3 is CASMGQGSYGYTF. As DNA, the CDR3 is TGTGCCAGTATGGGACAGGGATCCTATGGCTACACCTTC.

In its sample, this clonotype was seen many times. CDR3 bases: TGTGCCAGCAGCCTCAGACGTGGGGAGCTGTTTTTT. Translation gives CASSLRRGELFF. The chain uses TRBV11-2 and TRBJ2-2; D not certain. Germline V gene sequence: CDR1 SGHAT, CDR2 FQNNGV. With 5 bases removed from V and 8 bases from J, the gap between germline ends came to 9 bases. This CDR3 is 12 amino acids long.

The chain employs TRBV12-3 or TRBV12-4 and TRBJ1-1; D remains unclear. The CDR3 loop spans 13 amino acids. Trimming left V 5 bases short and J 3 bases short, with 10 bases between. The CDR3 reads CASSPRIDTEAFF. The CDR3 coding sequence is TGTGCCAGCAGTCCCCGTATAGACACTGAAGCTTTCTTT.

This chain joins TRBV28 and TRBJ2-5; D not resolved. Germline V gene data show CDR1 as MDHEN and CDR2 as SYDVKM. V was cut by 3 bases and J by 7 bases, with 15 bases left in between. This CDR3 region has 14 residues. CDR3 residues: CASSFGNWASTQYF. The CDR3 region has the DNA TGTGCCAGCAGTTTTGGGAATTGGGCGTCGACCCAGTACTTC. The full variable domain, its missing parts supplied by reference TRBV28 and TRBJ2-5, is DVKVTQSSRYLVKRTGEKVFLECVQDMDHENMFWYRQDPGLGLRLIYFSYDVKMKEKGDIPEGYSVSREKKERFSLILESASTNQTSMYLCASSFGNWASTQYFGPGTRLLVL.

This clonotype was recorded at least ten times. This sequence joins TRBV29-1 and TRBJ2-5; D ambiguous. The CDR3 has 13 amino acids. V lost 2 bases and J 4 bases, leaving 11 bases between the germline ends. From germline, CDR1 is SQVTM and CDR2 ANQGSEA. Written as DNA, the CDR3 is TGCAGCGTTGAAAGACTGGTCCGAGAGACCCAGTACTTC. Its translation is CSVERLVRETQYF.

CDR3 nucleotides: TGTGCCAGCAGCCCAGAGGGGAACGGGGAGCTGTTTTTT. Amino acids: CASSPEGNGELFF. The chain couples TRBV11-2 to TRBJ2-2; perhaps D is TRBD1 or TRBD2 (5 bases each). CDR3 length: 13 amino acids. Trimming removed 5 bases from V and 7 bases from J, with 11 bases in between. In germline, CDR1 is SGHAT, CDR2 FQNNGV.

This clonotype came up many times. As DNA, the CDR3 is TGTGCCAGCAGCTCCATCGACACAGGGTACTACGAGCAGTACTTC. Its translation: CASSSIDTGYYEQYF. This chain connects TRBV7-2 to TRBJ2-7; tentatively, D is TRBD1 (6 bases). The CDR3 has 15 residues. Germline V lookup: CDR1 SGHTA, CDR2 FQGNSA. V shed 4 bases and J shed 3 bases, with 16 bases lying between them.

The V call is TRBV7-9, the J call TRBJ2-1; TRBD2 agrees at 13 bases. This CDR3 contains 14 residues. J lost 9 bases, V lost 7 bases, and 6 bases had no gene match. CDR1 and CDR2 (germline): SEHNR, FQNEAQ (reference sequence). The CDR3: CASIIGTSGIEQFF. The CDR3 nucleotides read TGTGCCAGCATCATCGGGACTAGCGGGATTGAGCAGTTCTTC.

This clonotype has just one count. The V and J genes are TRBV10-3 and TRBJ2-6; 7 bases match TRBD1. The J segment lost 4 bases and the V segment lost 4 bases, leaving 10 bases of the junction unmatched. The CDR3 spans 17 residues. Germline-derived CDR1 and CDR2 are ENHRY and SYGVKD. CDR3 loop: CAISAAGGREGANVLTF. The CDR3, as DNA: TGTGCCATCAGTGCCGCAGGGGGAAGGGAAGGGGCCAACGTCCTGACTTTC.

This sequence joins TRBV27 and TRBJ2-3; no reliable D call. CDR3 length equals 13 residues. The germline gives CDR1 MNHEY, CDR2 SMNVEV (reference sequence). The ends were cut back, 6 bases at V and 8 bases at J, with 15 bases in the middle. The CDR3 DNA follows: TGTGCCAGCAGCCGGTTGGCGGCAGGTACGCAGTATTTT. This translates into CASSRLAAGTQYF.

The chain has TRBV11-2 and TRBJ2-4, with 7 bases matching TRBD2. The CDR3 is 14 amino acids. CDR1 and CDR2 from the germline V gene are SGHAT and FQNNGV. Losses at the gene ends were 5 bases for V and 16 bases for J; bases not matched to a gene: 17. CDR3 nucleotides: TGTGCCAGCAGCACTGGGAGGGCAAGTGACAGAAGATACTTC. Translating gives CASSTGRASDRRYF.

The rearrangement links TRBV7-9 to TRBJ2-7; D gene uncertain. This CDR3 has 16 amino acids. Germline CDR1 SEHNR, CDR2 FQNEAQ (reference sequence). V lost 2 bases and J lost 7, with 21 bases in between. The CDR3 DNA sequence: TGTGCCAGCAGCTTAACCCCTGGGCTAGGGAATGGGGAGCAGTACTTC. Residues: CASSLTPGLGNGEQYF.

This clonotype was counted a few times. This chain connects TRBV19 to TRBJ2-7, with D perhaps matching TRBD1 or TRBD2 (5 bases each). Deletions cut 5 bases from V and 7 bases from J, with 15 bases between. Germline lookup yields CDR1 LNHDA and CDR2 SQIVND (reference sequence). CDR3 size: 13 residues. Here the CDR3 reads CASSPGPLGEQYF. CDR3 coding DNA: TGTGCCAGTAGTCCGGGACCCCTCGGTGAGCAGTACTTC.

The CDR3 reads CASSHTPGTAYEQYF. The CDR3 nucleotides read TGCGCCAGCAGCCATACCCCCGGGACAGCCTACGAGCAGTACTTC. The rearrangement joins TRBV4-1 to TRBJ2-7, with 7 positions matching TRBD1. The CDR3 extends over 15 amino acids. Germline loops: CDR1 MGHRA, CDR2 YSYEKL. J lost 2 bases, V lost 3 bases, and 7 bases had no gene match.

In its sample, this clonotype was seen many times. The chain links TRBV29-1 to TRBJ2-1; D gene unclear. CDR1 and CDR2 (germline): SQVTM, ANQGSEA. The CDR3 loop spans 12 amino acids. V was cut by 3 bases and J by 6 bases, with 9 bases left in between. The CDR3 DNA sequence: TGCAGCGTTGACGGGCCAGGCAATGAGCAGTTCTTC. The encoded protein is CSVDGPGNEQFF.

The CDR3: CAISGTPGDEQFF. CDR3 bases: TGTGCCATCAGTGGGACTCCGGGTGATGAGCAGTTCTTC. The rearrangement links TRBV10-3 to TRBJ2-1; possibly TRBD2 for D (5 bases). CDR3 length equals 13 residues. Germline V lookup: CDR1 ENHRY, CDR2 SYGVKD. Deletions cut 4 bases from V and 8 bases from J, with 12 bases between.